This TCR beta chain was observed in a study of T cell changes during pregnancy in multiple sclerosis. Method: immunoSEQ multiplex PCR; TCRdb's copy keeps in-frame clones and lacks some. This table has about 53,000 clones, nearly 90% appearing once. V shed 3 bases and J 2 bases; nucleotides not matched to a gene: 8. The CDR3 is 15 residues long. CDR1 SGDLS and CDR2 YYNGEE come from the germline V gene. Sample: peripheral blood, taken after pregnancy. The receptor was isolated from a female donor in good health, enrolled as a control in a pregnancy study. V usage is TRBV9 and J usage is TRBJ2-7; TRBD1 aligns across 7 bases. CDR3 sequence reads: CASSGVATGTYEQYF. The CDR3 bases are TGTGCCAGCAGCGGGGTTGCGACAGGGACCTACGAGCAGTACTTC.